Following are 5 T cell receptor beta chains from one sample sequenced in a study of beta chain features in type 1 diabetes. These receptors' antigens are unknown. Since all of the isolated RNA was reverse transcribed, expressed TCRB transcripts were what got sequenced. Libraries were prepared by immunoSEQ multiplex PCR; TCRdb keeps only in-frame clonotypes and omits some of them. The sample has about 160,000 clones, just over 8% seen once. General study points: Type 1 diabetes patients had TCRB CDR3s that were shorter (moderately but significantly so) in all four CD4+ subsets.

Sequencing was carried out using central memory CD4+ T cells from blood. These receptors all come from a woman aged 18-29 years with type 1 diabetes.

The chain employs TRBV28 and TRBJ2-3, with D maybe TRBD2 (7 bases). The CDR3 totals 15 residues. Per germline, CDR1 MDHEN and CDR2 SYDVKM. Trimming removed 6 bases at V and 2 bases at J, with 15 bases between. This CDR3 is CASSFSGGHTDTQYF. The CDR3 DNA reads as TGTGCCAGCAGCTTTTCCGGGGGGCACACAGATACGCAGTATTTT.

The chain uses TRBV25-1 and TRBJ2-7; D is undetermined. The CDR3 loop spans 12 amino acids. V was shortened by 6 bases and J by 0 bases, with 6 bases between the two germline ends. Germline V gives CDR1 MGHDK, CDR2 SYGVNS. CDR3 amino acids: CASRQYSYEQYF. For the CDR3, the DNA is TGTGCCAGCAGACAATACTCCTACGAGCAGTACTTC.

The rearrangement uses TRBV18 and TRBJ2-1; D is unresolved. From germline, CDR1 is KGHSH and CDR2 LQKENI. The CDR3 spans 14 residues. V was shortened by 3 bases and J by 4 bases, with 10 bases between the two germline ends. The CDR3 DNA reads as TGTGCCAGCTCACCTTTAGCTCTTTACAATGAGCAGTTCTTC. It yields the protein CASSPLALYNEQFF.

The chain recombines TRBV6-7 with TRBJ1-1, with unresolved D. TRBV6-7 is treated as an ORF (open reading frame) with a function not yet certain. This CDR3 comprises 16 residues. V dropped 6 bases and J dropped 0 bases, with 17 bases sitting between them. The CDR3 loop reads CASRVEGGHLNTEAFF. CDR3 DNA sequence: TGTGCCAGCAGGGTGGAAGGTGGGCACTTGAACACTGAAGCTTTCTTT.

This clone was observed a handful of times. The J gene is TRBJ2-3, the V gene TRBV29-1, with D perhaps TRBD1 (6 bases). V lost 3 bases, J lost 6 bases, and 13 bases lay in between. The CDR3 is 13 residues long. CDR1 is SQVTM and CDR2 is ANQGSEA in the germline V gene. The CDR3 spells CSVEGHEYDTQYF. The CDR3 nucleotides are TGCAGCGTTGAGGGACATGAATATGATACGCAGTATTTT.